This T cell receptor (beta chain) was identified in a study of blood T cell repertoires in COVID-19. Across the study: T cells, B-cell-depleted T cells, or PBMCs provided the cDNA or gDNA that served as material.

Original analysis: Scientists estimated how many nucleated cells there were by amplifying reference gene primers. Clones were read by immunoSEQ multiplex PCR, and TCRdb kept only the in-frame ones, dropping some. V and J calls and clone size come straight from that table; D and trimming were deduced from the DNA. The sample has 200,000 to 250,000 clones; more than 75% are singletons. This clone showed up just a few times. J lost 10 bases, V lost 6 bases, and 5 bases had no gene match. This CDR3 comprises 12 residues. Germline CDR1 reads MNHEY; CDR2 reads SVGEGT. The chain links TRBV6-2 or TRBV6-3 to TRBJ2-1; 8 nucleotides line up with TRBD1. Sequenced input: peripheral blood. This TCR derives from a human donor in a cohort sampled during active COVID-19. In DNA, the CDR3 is TGTGCCAGCAGCCAGGGGGCGGGGGAGCAGTTCTTC. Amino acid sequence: CASSQGAGEQFF.